What follows are 25 T cell receptor beta chains derived from one specimen sequenced in a study of blood T cell repertoires in COVID-19. The repertoire was sequenced with immunoSEQ multiplex PCR; TCRdb's copy has only in-frame clones and lacks some. In the table there are 150,000 to 200,000 clones, about nine tenths of which are singletons. The specimen sequenced was peripheral blood. Receptors originate from a woman in her seventies with acute or convalescent COVID-19.

V and J are TRBV23-1 and TRBJ2-3; D perhaps matches TRBD1 (5 bases). TRBV23-1 is an open reading frame, and its role is uncertain. The CDR3 spans 13 residues. V lost 7 bases and J 7 bases, leaving 15 bases between the germline ends. This CDR3 is CASTNRTPNTQYF. The CDR3 nucleotides are TGCGCCAGCACGAATAGGACACCTAATACGCAGTATTTT.

The chain has TRBV7-9 and TRBJ1-4; D is perhaps TRBD1 (6 bases). CDR1 and CDR2 (germline): SEHNR, FQNEAQ (reference sequence). V shed 5 bases and J shed 3 bases, with 16 bases lying between them. CDR3 length: 16 amino acids. In nucleotides, the CDR3 is TGTGCCAGCAGCCGGCGCGCGAGGGGGTCTAATGAAAAACTGTTTTTT. Its protein is CASSRRARGSNEKLFF.

This rearrangement joins TRBV28 to TRBJ1-5; TRBD1 matches 8 bases. CDR1 is MDHEN and CDR2 is SYDVKM in the germline V gene. The CDR3 contains 15 residues. Trimming at V came to 5 bases and at J to 7 bases, leaving 10 bases not matched to a gene. CDR3 residues: CASSTGQAVAQPQHF. CDR3 nucleotides: TGTGCCAGCAGTACGGGACAGGCGGTGGCCCAGCCCCAGCATTTT.

The rearrangement joins TRBV14 to TRBJ2-5; maybe TRBD2 (6 bases). CDR3 length: 17 amino acids. The ends were cut back, 3 bases at V and 3 bases at J, with 20 bases in the middle. The germline gives CDR1 SGHDN, CDR2 FVKESK. In nucleotides, the CDR3 is TGTGCCAGCAGCCAGATTATACCTGGGGACTTTAAAGAGACCCAGTACTTC. This codes for CASSQIIPGDFKETQYF.

V is TRBV4-1 and J is TRBJ2-2; D is unresolved. Germline assignment: CDR1 MGHRA and CDR2 YSYEKL. The CDR3 sequence is 15 residues long. Trimming removed 0 bases at V and 0 bases at J, with 5 bases between. The CDR3 loop reads CASSQDPANTGELFF. The CDR3 DNA reads TGCGCCAGCAGCCAAGACCCAGCGAACACCGGGGAGCTGTTTTTT.

The CDR3 region has the DNA TGCGCCAGCAGTGGTCAGCGGGGGAATGTTGGCGGGGAGCTGTTTTTT. This encodes CASSGQRGNVGGELFF. This chain uses TRBV10-1 with TRBJ2-2; TRBD2 agrees at 8 bases. Trimming took 4 bases from V and 7 from J; bases not matched to a gene: 11. This CDR3 is built from 16 residues. Germline V gene sequence: CDR1 WNHNN, CDR2 SYGVQD (reference sequence).

The rearrangement uses TRBV5-1 and TRBJ1-4; D is ambiguous. The germline V and J ends were trimmed by 2 bases and 3 bases, with 11 bases remaining between them. The germline CDR1 and CDR2 sequences are SGHRS and YFSETQ. CDR3 length equals 15 residues. The CDR3 spells CASSLNLGSNEKLFF. Here the CDR3 DNA reads TGCGCCAGCAGCTTAAACCTCGGGTCTAATGAAAAACTGTTTTTT.

The V and J genes are TRBV4-3 and TRBJ1-3, with 8 positions matching TRBD1. Trimming took 0 bases from V and 2 from J; bases not matched to a gene: 3. CDR3 length: 16 residues. Germline-derived CDR1 and CDR2 are LGHNA and YSLEER. The CDR3 region is CASSQDQTGAGNTIYF. DNA for the CDR3: TGCGCCAGCAGCCAAGATCAGACAGGGGCTGGAAACACCATATATTTT.

V gene TRBV5-4 combines with J gene TRBJ2-1, with TRBD2 identical over 11 bases. This CDR3 has 16 amino acids. Losses at the gene ends were 3 bases for V and 8 bases for J; bases not matched to a gene: 10. The germline gives CDR1 SGHNT, CDR2 YYREEE (reference sequence). In DNA form, the CDR3 reads TGTGCCAGCAGCTCATTAGCGGGAGGGCCAAGGGATGAGCAGTTCTTC. It encodes CASSSLAGGPRDEQFF.

The CDR3, as DNA: TGTGCCAGCAGCCATCCAGGACAGGGCATTGGCTACACCTTC. It codes for CASSHPGQGIGYTF. The gene calls are TRBV7-9 and TRBJ1-2; TRBD1 matches at 8 bases. CDR3 length: 14 residues. Germline V lookup: CDR1 SEHNR, CDR2 FQNEAQ (reference sequence). V was pared by 5 bases and J by 7 bases, with 9 bases of the junction left unmatched.

This clone was seen a few times. The chain links TRBV7-6 to TRBJ1-3; D not certain. The CDR3 runs to 17 residues. Trimming shortened V by 2 bases and J by 4 bases, and 18 bases separated the two germline ends. The germline V gene has CDR1 SGHVS and CDR2 FNYEAQ. The CDR3 loop is CASSLRSGYSRGNTIYF. The CDR3 nucleotides are TGTGCCAGCAGCTTAAGGTCAGGATACTCCCGCGGAAACACCATATATTTT. Together with reference TRBV7-6 and TRBJ1-3, the CDR3 gives the full variable domain: GAGVSQSPRYKVTKRGQDVALRCDPISGHVSLYWYRQALGQGPEFLTYFNYEAQQDKSGLPNDRFSAERPEGSISTLTIQRTEQRDSAMYRCASSLRSGYSRGNTIYFGEGSWLTVV.

The count of this clone is one. The rearrangement uses TRBV18 and TRBJ2-1; TRBD1 agrees at 7 bases. J lost 10 bases, V lost 6 bases, and 12 bases had no gene match. CDR1 and CDR2 from the germline V gene are KGHSH and LQKENI. The CDR3 contains 14 residues. CDR3 residues: CASSPGQTLGEQFF. The DNA of the CDR3 is TGTGCCAGCTCCCCGGGACAGACCCTGGGGGAGCAGTTCTTC.

The chain couples TRBV3-1 (or the pseudogene TRBV3-2) to TRBJ1-4; no reliable D call. The germline V and J ends were trimmed by 6 bases and 0 bases, with 17 bases remaining between them. CDR1 LGHDT and CDR2 YNNKEL come from the germline V gene (reference sequence). The CDR3 runs to 17 residues. The CDR3 sequence is CASSPASGSATNEKLFF. The CDR3 nucleotides are TGTGCCAGCAGTCCGGCCTCGGGGTCCGCAACTAATGAAAAACTGTTTTTT.

The V and J genes are TRBV7-9 and TRBJ1-2; D is perhaps TRBD1 (6 bases). The CDR3 covers 13 residues. The V gene's germline CDR1 is SEHNR and CDR2 FQNEAQ (reference sequence). V was clipped by 2 bases and J by 7 bases, with 11 bases between them. The chain's CDR3 is CASSLRQGSGYTF. The DNA for the CDR3 is TGTGCCAGCAGCTTAAGGCAGGGGTCTGGCTACACCTTC.

The V call is TRBV6-2 or TRBV6-3, the J call TRBJ1-5; weak D call: TRBD1 (5 bases). CDR3 length equals 14 residues. Germline loops: CDR1 MNHEY, CDR2 SVGEGT. V was trimmed by 0 bases and J by 5 bases, leaving 8 bases between them. The CDR3 region is CASSYSLRDQPQHF. CDR3 DNA sequence: TGTGCCAGCAGTTACTCGCTCAGGGATCAGCCCCAGCATTTT.

CDR3 amino acids: CASSSAGQKRQPQHF. The DNA for the CDR3 is TGTGCCAGCAGCTCGGCAGGACAGAAGCGTCAGCCCCAGCATTTT. The chain recombines TRBV7-2 with TRBJ1-5; D perhaps matches TRBD1 (6 bases). In germline, CDR1 is SGHTA, CDR2 FQGNSA. There are 15 residues in the CDR3. Trimming shortened V by 4 bases and J by 6 bases, and 16 bases separated the two germline ends.

The V gene is TRBV3-1 (or the pseudogene TRBV3-2), the J gene TRBJ2-7; D possibly corresponds to TRBD2 (6 bases). Trimming pared 4 bases from V and 3 bases from J, leaving 16 bases between. The germline CDR1 and CDR2 sequences are LGHDT and YNNKEL (reference sequence). This CDR3 has 15 amino acids. The CDR3 here is CASSLSPSDNYEQYF. CDR3 nucleotide sequence: TGTGCCAGCAGCCTCAGCCCTAGCGACAACTACGAGCAGTACTTC.

In DNA, the CDR3 is TGTGCCAGCAGCGTAATCCACGAGCAGTACTTC. This translates into CASSVIHEQYF. The chain has TRBV21-1 and TRBJ2-7; the D call TRBD2 from the table was never checked on the DNA. TRBV21-1 is a listed pseudogene. The CDR3 spans 11 residues.

This chain uses TRBV2 with TRBJ1-4; 12 bases are a match to TRBD1. This CDR3 region has 17 residues. Trimming cost V 0 bases and J 4 bases; bases outside gene matches: 3. The germline CDR1 and CDR2 sequences are SNHLY and FYNNEI. The CDR3 nucleotides are TGTGCCAGCAGTGAAGCTGGGACAGGGGGCTTTAATGAAAAACTGTTTTTT. This codes for CASSEAGTGGFNEKLFF.

Only a few counts were recorded for this clone. The chain carries TRBV27 and TRBJ2-2; 10 bases are shared with TRBD2. There are 20 residues in the CDR3. Germline-derived CDR1 and CDR2 are MNHEY and SMNVEV (reference sequence). V shed 2 bases and J 7 bases; nucleotides not matched to a gene: 19. This chain's CDR3 is CASSLDGSGSGRPWYGELFF. The CDR3 DNA reads as TGTGCCAGCAGTTTAGATGGTAGCGGTAGCGGGAGGCCCTGGTACGGGGAGCTGTTTTTT.

This clone was seen more than once but under ten times. The genes are TRBV7-2 and TRBJ1-2; a weak D match, TRBD1 (6 bases). This CDR3 comprises 16 residues. Trimming cost V 1 base and J 0 bases, with 12 bases left between them. Germline V lookup: CDR1 SGHTA, CDR2 FQGNSA. CDR3 DNA sequence: TGTGCCAGCAGCTTAGGAGGGGGGGCCACTAACTATGGCTACACCTTC. Amino acids: CASSLGGGATNYGYTF.

This CDR3 is CASSQDLIWFGQGTEAFF. CDR3 in DNA: TGTGCCAGCAGCCAAGATCTGATTTGGTTCGGACAGGGAACTGAAGCTTTCTTT. The J gene is TRBJ1-1, the V gene TRBV4-2; 8 bases map to TRBD1. CDR1 and CDR2 from the germline V gene are LGHNA and YNFKEQ. V trimming: 0 bases; J trimming: 5 bases; junction bases outside the gene matches: 14. This CDR3 is 18 amino acids long.

The gene calls are TRBV15 and TRBJ2-3; the match to TRBD1 covers 11 bases. The V gene end was trimmed by 5 bases and the J gene end by 0 bases; junction bases not matched to a gene: 13. This CDR3 has 19 residues. Germline lookup yields CDR1 LNHNV and CDR2 YYDKDF (reference sequence). The CDR3 nucleotides are TGTGCCACCAGCTGGGACAGGGGGACACGTCATTCTAGCACAGATACGCAGTATTTT. Protein product: CATSWDRGTRHSSTDTQYF.

This chain joins TRBV10-3 and TRBJ2-7; D might be TRBD2 (5 bases). The ends were cut back, 6 bases at V and 3 bases at J, with 9 bases in the middle. CDR3 length equals 12 residues. The germline CDR1 and CDR2 sequences are ENHRY and SYGVKD. For the CDR3, the DNA is TGTGCCATCAGGGGGAGCGGCTACGAGCAGTACTTC. Translation: CAIRGSGYEQYF.

The chain has TRBV3-1 (or the pseudogene TRBV3-2) and TRBJ1-5; D unclear. CDR3 length: 15 residues. V lost 1 base to trimming and J lost 0 bases, with 7 bases between them. Germline-derived CDR1 and CDR2 are LGHDT and YNNKEL (reference sequence). The CDR3 loop is CASSQVRDSNQPQHF. The DNA for the CDR3 is TGTGCCAGCAGCCAAGTGCGGGATAGCAATCAGCCCCAGCATTTT.